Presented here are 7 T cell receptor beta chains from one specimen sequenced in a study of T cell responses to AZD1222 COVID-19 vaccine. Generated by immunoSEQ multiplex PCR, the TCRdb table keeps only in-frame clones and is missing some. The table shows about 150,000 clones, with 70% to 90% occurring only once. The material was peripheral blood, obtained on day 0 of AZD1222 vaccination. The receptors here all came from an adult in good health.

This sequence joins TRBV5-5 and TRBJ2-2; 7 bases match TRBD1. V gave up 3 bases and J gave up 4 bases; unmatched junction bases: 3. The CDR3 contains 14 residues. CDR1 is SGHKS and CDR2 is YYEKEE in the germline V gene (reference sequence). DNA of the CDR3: TGTGCCAGCAGCTGGGACAGATCCACCGGGGAGCTGTTTTTT. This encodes CASSWDRSTGELFF. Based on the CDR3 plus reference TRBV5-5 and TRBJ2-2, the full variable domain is DAGVTQSPTHLIKTRGQQVTLRCSPISGHKSVSWYQQVLGQGPQFIFQYYEKEERGRGNFPDRFSARQFPNYSSELNVNALLLGDSALYLCASSWDRSTGELFFGEGSRLTVL.

This CDR3 is CASGTRGYNEQFF. The CDR3 nucleotides read TGTGCCAGTGGGACAAGGGGGTACAATGAGCAGTTCTTC. The V and J genes are TRBV19 and TRBJ2-1; tentative D call: TRBD1 (6 bases). This CDR3 is 13 amino acids long. V lost 8 bases and J 4 bases, leaving 12 bases between the germline ends. The germline CDR1 and CDR2 sequences are LNHDA and SQIVND (reference sequence).

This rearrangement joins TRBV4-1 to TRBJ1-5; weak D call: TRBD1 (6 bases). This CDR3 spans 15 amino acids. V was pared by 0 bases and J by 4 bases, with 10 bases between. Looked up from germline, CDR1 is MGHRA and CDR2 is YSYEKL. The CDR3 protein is CASSQDSDSNQPQHF. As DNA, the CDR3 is TGCGCCAGCAGCCAAGATTCGGACAGTAATCAGCCCCAGCATTTT.

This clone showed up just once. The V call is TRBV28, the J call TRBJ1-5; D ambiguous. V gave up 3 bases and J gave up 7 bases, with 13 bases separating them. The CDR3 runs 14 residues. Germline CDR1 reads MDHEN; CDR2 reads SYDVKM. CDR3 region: CASSFQLGWQPQHF. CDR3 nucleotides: TGTGCCAGCAGTTTTCAACTGGGATGGCAGCCCCAGCATTTT. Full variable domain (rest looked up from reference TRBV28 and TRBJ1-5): DVKVTQSSRYLVKRTGEKVFLECVQDMDHENMFWYRQDPGLGLRLIYFSYDVKMKEKGDIPEGYSVSREKKERFSLILESASTNQTSMYLCASSFQLGWQPQHFGDGTRLSIL.

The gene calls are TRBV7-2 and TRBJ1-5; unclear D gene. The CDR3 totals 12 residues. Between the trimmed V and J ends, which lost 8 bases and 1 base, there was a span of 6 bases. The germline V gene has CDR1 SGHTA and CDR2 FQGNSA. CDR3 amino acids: CASGMSNQPQHF. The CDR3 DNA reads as TGTGCCAGCGGGATGAGCAATCAGCCCCAGCATTTT.

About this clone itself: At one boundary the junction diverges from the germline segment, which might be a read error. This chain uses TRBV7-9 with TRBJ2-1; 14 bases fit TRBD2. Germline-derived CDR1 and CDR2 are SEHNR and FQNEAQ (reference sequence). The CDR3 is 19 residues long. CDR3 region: CANSAGLAGAEFSYNEQFF. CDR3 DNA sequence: TGTGCCAACAGCGCGGGACTAGCGGGAGCAGAGTTCTCCTACAATGAGCAGTTCTTC.

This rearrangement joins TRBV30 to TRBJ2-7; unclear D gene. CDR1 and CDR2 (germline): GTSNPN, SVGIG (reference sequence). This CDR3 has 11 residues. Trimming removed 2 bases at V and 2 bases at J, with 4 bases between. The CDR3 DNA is TGTGCCTGGAGTCGGACCTACGAGCAGTACTTC. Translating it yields CAWSRTYEQYF.